The TCR beta chain described here comes from a study of CXCR3-negative and CXCR3-positive naive CD8 T cells. The authors prepared UMI-labeled TRB cDNA libraries by 5' RACE. TCRdb reanalyzed the 5' RACE reads, giving one entry per CDR3 protein sequence and no DNA. The listing contains some 39,000 distinct CDR3 sequences. CDR1 is SGDLS, CDR2 YYNGEE, per germline. The CDR3 runs 13 residues. Sequenced material: naive CXCR3- CD8+ T cells from blood. Subset specified: CD45RO-CCR7+CD27+CD95- naive CD8+ T cells lacking CXCR3 (TNR3-). The rearrangement uses TRBV9 and TRBJ2-7; TCRdb selects TRBD1, and the lack of DNA leaves this call unchecked. This TCR was recovered from a human donor in good health. Some clones in this sample may be carry-over from other donors' samples. The CDR3 region is CASRPEGEYEQYF. Using reference TRBV9 and TRBJ2-7 for the parts outside the CDR3, the full variable domain is DSGVTQTPKHLITATGQRVTLRCSPRSGDLSVYWYQQSLDQGLQFLIQYYNGEERAKGNILERFSAQQFPDLHSELNLSSLELGDSALYFCASRPEGEYEQYFGPGTRLTVT.